This TCR beta chain was found in a study of T cell repertoires in cytomegalovirus infection. Looking at the study overall: The public TCR beta signatures pointed to both CMV infection and matching HLA type. General study points: HLA-C-restricted CMV clonotypes gave the most frequent clonotype in two of eight donors. Totalled public TCR beta family frequency picked out people who carried CMV plus the relevant HLA.

This clonotype was seen many times. Antigen unknown. The CDR3 is 13 amino acids. CDR1 SGHTA and CDR2 FQGNSA come from the germline V gene. Trimming took 5 bases from V and 0 from J, leaving 7 bases between them. Via MiXCR, TCRdb re-called the reads, giving one row per CDR3 protein. This sample carries 150,000 to 160,000 distinct CDR3 sequences, around 20% of them seen once, and the ten largest clones take roughly 9.7%. The receptor was isolated from a human donor in good health (CMV status not recorded). Some clones in this sample may be carry-over from other donors' samples. The chain joins TRBV7-2 to TRBJ2-5; D unclear. The sequenced sample was PBMCs. This chain's CDR3 is CASSLQYQETQYF. As DNA, the CDR3 is TGTGCCAGCAGCCTCCAGTACCAAGAGACCCAGTACTTC. Looking up the rest from reference TRBV7-2 and TRBJ2-5 gives the full variable domain: GAGVSQSPSNKVTEKGKDVELRCDPISGHTALYWYRQSLGQGLEFLIYFQGNSAPDKSGLPSDRFSAERTGGSVSTLTIQRTQQEDSAVYLCASSLQYQETQYFGPGTRLLVL.